This passage covers 20 T cell receptor beta chains from one sample sequenced in a study of shared clonotypes between healthy human individuals. Terminally differentiated effector memory CD45RA+ cells were left out of the naive CD8 fraction, which was CD45RO-negative and positively selected for CCR7. Clones were read by immunoSEQ multiplex PCR, and TCRdb kept only the in-frame ones, dropping some. Of about 680,000 clones detected, roughly 94% appear once; the ten largest clones hold 24%. Sequenced input: naive CD8+ T cells sorted from blood. Receptors originate from a man aged 30-40 years in good health.

V usage is TRBV6-1 and J usage is TRBJ2-1; 10 bases are shared with TRBD2. Germline V gives CDR1 MNHNS, CDR2 SASEGT. With 6 bases clipped from V and 6 bases from J, the junction kept 2 bases outside the gene matches. This CDR3 is 13 amino acids long. The CDR3 sequence: CASRTSGFNEQFF. DNA of the CDR3: TGTGCCAGCAGGACTAGCGGGTTCAATGAGCAGTTCTTC.

As for this clone: The same CDR3 also results from other DNA sequences found in this sample. The V and J genes are TRBV5-8 and TRBJ2-5; 13 bases agree with TRBD2. There are 15 residues in the CDR3. J lost 2 bases, V lost 4 bases, and 2 bases had no gene match. The germline V gene encodes CDR1 SGHTS and CDR2 YDEGEE. In DNA form, the CDR3 reads TGTGCCAGCAGCCCGGGACTAGCGGGACAAGAGACCCAGTACTTC. Its protein is CASSPGLAGQETQYF.

The chain has TRBV5-6 and TRBJ2-7; 8 positions agree with TRBD1. The J segment lost 11 bases and the V segment lost 4 bases, leaving 14 bases of the junction unmatched. The germline CDR1 and CDR2 sequences are SGHDT and YYEEEE. This CDR3 has 14 amino acids. The CDR3 region has the DNA TGTGCCAGCAGCAACCGGGACAGGCTTGCTGGGGAGTACTTC. Protein sequence: CASSNRDRLAGEYF.

The chain has TRBV5-6 and TRBJ2-1; 11 bases are shared with TRBD1. Germline CDR1 is SGHDT and CDR2 is YYEEEE. The CDR3 is 16 amino acids. The ends lost 3 bases at V and 8 bases at J; junction bases unmatched: 10. CDR3 nucleotide sequence: TGTGCCAGCAGCTCCGGTACTTGGACAGGGGGCGATGAGCAGTTCTTC. Amino acid sequence: CASSSGTWTGGDEQFF.

The chain has TRBV7-9 and TRBJ2-7; D unresolved. Germline V gene sequence: CDR1 SEHNR, CDR2 FQNEAQ (reference sequence). The CDR3 has 12 amino acids. Trimming removed 4 bases from V and 7 bases from J, with 11 bases in between. CDR3 loop: CASSYGVLEQYF. CDR3 sequence (DNA): TGTGCCAGCAGCTACGGTGTCTTGGAGCAGTACTTC.

In nucleotides, the CDR3 is TGTGCCATCAGTGATAGGGGCGTGGGCTCCAATCAGCCCCAGCATTTT. It yields the protein CAISDRGVGSNQPQHF. The chain links TRBV10-3 to TRBJ1-5; D possibly corresponds to TRBD1 (5 bases). Looked up from germline, CDR1 is ENHRY and CDR2 is SYGVKD. This CDR3 has 16 amino acids. Trimming shortened V by 3 bases and J by 3 bases, and 15 bases separated the two germline ends.

The chain has TRBV4-1 and TRBJ1-1, with a weak D call TRBD1 (6 bases). With 5 bases removed from V and 7 bases from J, the gap between germline ends came to 11 bases. Germline CDR1 and CDR2: MGHRA and YSYEKL. The CDR3 runs 12 residues. CDR3 in DNA: TGCGCCAGCAGCTGGATGACAGGTGAAGCTTTCTTT. Translating it yields CASSWMTGEAFF.

This sequence joins TRBV12-5 and TRBJ1-1, with 7 bases fitting TRBD1. This CDR3 has 14 amino acids. Germline trimming cut 4 bases from V and 4 bases from J; bases unmatched to any gene: 6. Germline lookup yields CDR1 LGHNT and CDR2 FRNRAP. The CDR3 nucleotides are TGTGCTAGTGGTTATGGAGGGGGCGCCACTGAAGCTTTCTTT. Translating gives CASGYGGGATEAFF.

V is TRBV11-2 and J is TRBJ2-1, with TRBD2 identical over 10 bases. Germline CDR1 and CDR2: SGHAT and FQNNGV. The CDR3 is made up of 14 amino acids. V lost 5 bases and J lost 10; bases outside the gene matches: 8. The CDR3 region is CASSRTSGGGEQFF. The CDR3 bases are TGTGCCAGCAGCCGGACTAGCGGAGGGGGGGAGCAGTTCTTC. The whole variable domain, remainder taken from reference TRBV11-2 and TRBJ2-1, is EAGVAQSPRYKIIEKRQSVAFWCNPISGHATLYWYQQILGQGPKLLIQFQNNGVVDDSQLPKDRFSAERLKGVDSTLKIQPAKLEDSAVYLCASSRTSGGGEQFFGPGTRLTVL.

This clone was counted a single time. This chain's CDR3 is CASSPAADTQYF. The DNA for the CDR3 is TGTGCCAGCAGCCCCGCCGCAGATACGCAGTATTTT. The V and J genes are TRBV9 and TRBJ2-3; no firm D call. With 4 bases removed from V and 4 bases from J, the gap between germline ends came to 7 bases. The V gene's germline CDR1 is SGDLS and CDR2 YYNGEE. The CDR3 is made up of 12 amino acids.

The rearrangement links TRBV27 to TRBJ2-7; TRBD1 or TRBD2 may be the D gene (5 bases each). The CDR3 is 13 residues long. Germline lookup yields CDR1 MNHEY and CDR2 SMNVEV (reference sequence). Trimming took off 0 bases at V and 5 bases at J, with 8 bases between the two ends. The chain's CDR3 is CASSLSGVNEQYF. CDR3 nucleotides: TGTGCCAGCAGTTTATCGGGGGTTAACGAGCAGTACTTC.

This chain uses TRBV11-2 with TRBJ1-2; D remains unclear. The CDR3 totals 14 residues. Germline lookup yields CDR1 SGHAT and CDR2 FQNNGV. V dropped 7 bases and J dropped 7 bases, with 19 bases sitting between them. The CDR3 reads CASTLMTERAGYTF. CDR3 nucleotide sequence: TGTGCCAGCACTCTGATGACGGAGCGAGCTGGCTACACCTTC.

J is TRBJ2-3 and V is TRBV2; D possibly corresponds to TRBD1 (5 bases). CDR3 length equals 16 residues. Trimming shortened V by 7 bases and J by 2 bases, and 19 bases separated the two germline ends. Germline-derived CDR1 and CDR2 are SNHLY and FYNNEI. The CDR3 nucleotides read TGTGCCAGCACCTACTCTTGGGGCGAACTCACAGATACGCAGTATTTT. It specifies CASTYSWGELTDTQYF.

The genes are TRBV27 and TRBJ2-1; the match to TRBD1 covers 8 bases. Germline values: CDR1 MNHEY, CDR2 SMNVEV (reference sequence). CDR3 length: 16 amino acids. J gave up 7 bases and V 5 bases, and 13 bases lay outside the gene matches. The CDR3 bases are TGTGCCAGCAGTCCTAGTCCCGGGACAGGCCGAAATGAGCAGTTCTTC. Its translation is CASSPSPGTGRNEQFF.

The genes are TRBV29-1 and TRBJ2-7; 12 bases map to TRBD1. The V and J ends lost 3 bases and 1 base, in that order; junction bases with no gene match: 16. Germline loops: CDR1 SQVTM, CDR2 ANQGSEA. The CDR3 consists of 19 residues. CDR3 protein: CSVEMGQGARRDQSYEQYF. In DNA form, the CDR3 reads TGCAGCGTTGAGATGGGACAGGGGGCTCGGCGGGACCAATCCTACGAGCAGTACTTC.

This rearrangement joins TRBV7-9 to TRBJ2-1, with a possible D match to TRBD2 (6 bases). Germline V lookup: CDR1 SEHNR, CDR2 FQNEAQ (reference sequence). The CDR3 totals 16 residues. V was shortened by 1 base and J by 5 bases, with 15 bases between the two germline ends. CDR3 protein: CASSLVGPGAHNEQFF. Written as DNA, the CDR3 is TGTGCCAGCAGCTTAGTGGGGCCGGGAGCCCACAATGAGCAGTTCTTC.

The genes are TRBV28 and TRBJ1-4, with unresolved D. The CDR3 extends over 17 amino acids. The germline V gene has CDR1 MDHEN and CDR2 SYDVKM. Trimming cost V 5 bases and J 0 bases, with 16 bases left between them. This CDR3 is CASSLGEGLATNEKLFF. For the CDR3, the DNA is TGTGCCAGCAGTCTCGGGGAAGGTCTTGCAACTAATGAAAAACTGTTTTTT.

J is TRBJ2-7 and V is TRBV7-2; possibly TRBD1 or TRBD2 for D (5 bases each). CDR3 length: 14 amino acids. Per the germline V gene, CDR1 is SGHTA and CDR2 is FQGNSA. Trimming took 5 bases from V and 9 from J, leaving 20 bases between them. CDR3 DNA sequence: TGTGCCAGCAGCCTTCCGGGGCTAGCAGCAGTGCAGTACTTC. Translating it yields CASSLPGLAAVQYF.

The chain links TRBV27 to TRBJ2-5; 8 bases line up with TRBD1. The CDR3 extends over 14 amino acids. The germline gives CDR1 MNHEY, CDR2 SMNVEV (reference sequence). J lost 5 bases, V lost 4 bases, and 6 bases had no gene match. CDR3 DNA sequence: TGTGCCAGCAGTTCACAGGGGGGTGAGGAGACCCAGTACTTC. This sequence encodes CASSSQGGEETQYF.

This chain connects TRBV9 to TRBJ2-3, with D tentatively TRBD2 (5 bases). The germline V and J ends were trimmed by 0 bases and 0 bases, with 8 bases remaining between them. The CDR3 is 15 amino acids. Germline loops: CDR1 SGDLS, CDR2 YYNGEE. This CDR3 reads CASSVDGVSTDTQYF. The CDR3 DNA follows: TGTGCCAGCAGCGTAGACGGGGTAAGCACAGATACGCAGTATTTT.